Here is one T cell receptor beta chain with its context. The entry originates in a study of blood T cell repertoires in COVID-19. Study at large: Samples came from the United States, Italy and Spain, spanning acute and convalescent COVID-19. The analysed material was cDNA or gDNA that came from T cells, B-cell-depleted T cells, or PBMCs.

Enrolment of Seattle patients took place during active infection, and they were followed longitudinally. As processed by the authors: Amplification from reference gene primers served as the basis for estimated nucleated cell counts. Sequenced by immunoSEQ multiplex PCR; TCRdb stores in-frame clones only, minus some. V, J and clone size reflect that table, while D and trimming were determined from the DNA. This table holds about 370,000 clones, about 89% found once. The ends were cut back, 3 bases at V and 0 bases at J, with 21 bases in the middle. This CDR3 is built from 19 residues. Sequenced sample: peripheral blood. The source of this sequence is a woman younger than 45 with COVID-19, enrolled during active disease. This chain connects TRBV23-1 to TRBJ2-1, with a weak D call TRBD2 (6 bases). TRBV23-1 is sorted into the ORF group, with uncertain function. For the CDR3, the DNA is TGCGCCAGCAGTCACCCGGAGAATCGTCGGGGGAGCTCCTACAATGAGCAGTTCTTC. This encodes CASSHPENRRGSSYNEQFF.